Listed below are T cell receptor beta chains from one sample, sequenced in a study of blood T cells in healthy people across ages. A single record per CDR3 protein comes from TCRdb applying MiXCR to the 5' RACE reads. Of some 1,800,000 distinct CDR3 sequences listed, 39% were seen once; the top ten hold more than 20%. The sequenced sample consisted of blood. The origin of the receptors is a human donor in good health. Each CDR3 is given with its conserved first and last residue. A D gene is named only where the DNA matches it firmly. Some rows have no size entry. The others give once, few or many, or a class for an expanded clone.

abundance	d_gene	v_gene	j_gene	len	CDR3nt	CDR3aa
-	-	TRBV11-1	TRBJ1-1	12	TGTGCCAGCAGGGTGGACGGCACTGAAGCTTTCTTT	CASRVDGTEAFF
many	-	TRBV5-6	TRBJ1-1	13	TGTGCCAGCAGCTTGGCCGGTCAGGGAGAAGCTTTCTTT	CASSLAGQGEAFF
-	-	TRBV4-3	TRBJ1-6	16	TGCGCCAGCAGCCAAAATATGCGGGGTATGGATTCACCCCTCCACTTT	CASSQNMRGMDSPLHF
few	TRBD1	TRBV6-2/TRBV6-3	TRBJ2-1	14	TGTGCCTGTCGCCGGGACAGCTCCTACAATGAGCAGTTCTTC	CACRRDSSYNEQFF
-	-	TRBV10-3	TRBJ2-7	14	TGTGCCACAAAGCAGGGTAAGGTCTCCTACGAGCAGTACTTC	CATKQGKVSYEQYF
-	-	TRBV9	TRBJ2-5	16	TGTGCCAGCAGCCCCTCAGGCAGGCTGCACCGGGAGACCCAGTACTTC	CASSPSGRLHRETQYF
-	-	TRBV5-1	TRBJ2-7	13	TGCGCCAGCTTTATCAGGAGGACCTACGAGCAGTACTTC	CASFIRRTYEQYF
few	-	TRBV6-4	TRBJ1-4	14	TGTGCCAGCAGTGAGTCCCAGGGGTCACGAAAACTGTTTTTT	CASSESQGSRKLFF
-	TRBD1	TRBV7-2	TRBJ2-7	15	TGTGCCAGCAGCTTAGGACCGGGACAGGGGGACGAGCAGTACTTC	CASSLGPGQGDEQYF
few	-	TRBV4-3	TRBJ1-3	16	TGCGCCAGCAGCATCTCGGAACAGGTCTCTGGAAACACCATATATTTT	CASSISEQVSGNTIYF
-	-	TRBV6-2/TRBV6-3	TRBJ2-4	11	TGTGCCAGCAGTAAGACCAGCATTCAGTACTTC	CASSKTSIQYF
-	-	TRBV2	TRBJ1-2	11	TGTGCCAGCGTGACGGGGTATGGCTACACCTTC	CASVTGYGYTF
-	-	TRBV20-1	TRBJ1-5	15	TGCAGTGCCCCCGCCCGGGGTAACCTCAATCAGCCCCAGCATTTT	CSAPARGNLNQPQHF
once	-	TRBV7-3	TRBJ2-1	15	TGTGCCAGCAGCCGAGGGTCTTTGGGAGACAATGAGCAGTTCTTC	CASSRGSLGDNEQFF
-	-	TRBV15	TRBJ2-2	15	TGTGCCACCAGGGCGGGGTTGTCGAACACCGGGGAGCTGTTTTTT	CATRAGLSNTGELFF
few	TRBD1	TRBV18	TRBJ1-1	16	TGTGCCAGCTCACCGAACTCCGGACAGGGGGACACTGAAGCTTTCTTT	CASSPNSGQGDTEAFF
-	-	TRBV28	TRBJ1-2	12	TGTGCCATTTCAACAGTTCTCCATGGCTACACCTTC	CAISTVLHGYTF
-	-	TRBV12-3/TRBV12-4	TRBJ2-1	14	TGTGCCAGCAGTCCCCCAAAAATGGGGAATGAGCAGTTCTTC	CASSPPKMGNEQFF
few	-	TRBV7-9	TRBJ1-4	15	TGTGCCAGCAGCCTAGGCCCCAGAGGCACCGAAAAACTGTTTTTT	CASSLGPRGTEKLFF
-	-	TRBV20-1	TRBJ2-3	13	TGCAGTGCCCCCGAGGGGGGAGCAGATACGCAGTATTTT	CSAPEGGADTQYF
few	-	TRBV18	TRBJ1-2	15	TGTGCCAGCTCACCACGAGTCGCAGGGGAGGATGGCTACACCTTC	CASSPRVAGEDGYTF
few	TRBD2	TRBV4-3	TRBJ2-1	16	TGCGCCAGCAGCCACCGACTAGCGGGGGAGGTATATGAGCAGTTCTTC	CASSHRLAGEVYEQFF
few	TRBD2	TRBV29-1	TRBJ2-3	15	TGCAGCGTTGAGATTAGCGGGGGCCTCACAGATACGCAGTATTTT	CSVEISGGLTDTQYF
once	-	TRBV20-1	TRBJ1-2	14	TGCAGTGCTAGCCCCCCGGGGCGGGTCGCCGGCTACACCTTC	CSASPPGRVAGYTF
once	-	TRBV24-1	TRBJ1-2	13	TGTGCCACCAGTGACAGCGCTGTCTATGGCTACACCTTC	CATSDSAVYGYTF
few	TRBD2	TRBV5-1	TRBJ2-7	16	TGCGCCAGCAGCCAATTACTAGCGGGGGGCTCCTACGAGCAGTACTTC	CASSQLLAGGSYEQYF
-	-	TRBV15	TRBJ1-2	18	TGTGCCACCAGCGGCGTACAACATATGGACAGCTGGGACTATGGCTACACCTTC	CATSGVQHMDSWDYGYTF
many	-	TRBV28	TRBJ2-7	14	TGTGCCAGCAGCTACACAGGATCCTCCTACGAGCAGTACTTC	CASSYTGSSYEQYF
few	TRBD1	TRBV2	TRBJ2-1	14	TGTGCCAGCAGCGGGGACAGGGGGCTTGATGAGCAGTTCTTC	CASSGDRGLDEQFF
-	-	TRBV24-1	TRBJ1-5	15	TGTGCCACCATCGCAGAGAGGTATAGCAATCAGCCCCAGCATTTT	CATIAERYSNQPQHF